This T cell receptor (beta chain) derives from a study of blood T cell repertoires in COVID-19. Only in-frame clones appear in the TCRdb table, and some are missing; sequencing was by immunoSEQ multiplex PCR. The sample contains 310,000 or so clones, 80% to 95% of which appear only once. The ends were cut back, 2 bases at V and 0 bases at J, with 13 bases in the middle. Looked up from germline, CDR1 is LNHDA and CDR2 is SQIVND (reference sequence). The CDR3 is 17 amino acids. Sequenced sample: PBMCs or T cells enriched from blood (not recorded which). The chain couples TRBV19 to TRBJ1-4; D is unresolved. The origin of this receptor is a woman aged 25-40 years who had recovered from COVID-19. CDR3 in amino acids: CASSILGRPPTNEKLFF. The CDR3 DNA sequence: TGTGCCAGTAGTATATTGGGCAGGCCTCCAACTAATGAAAAACTGTTTTTT.